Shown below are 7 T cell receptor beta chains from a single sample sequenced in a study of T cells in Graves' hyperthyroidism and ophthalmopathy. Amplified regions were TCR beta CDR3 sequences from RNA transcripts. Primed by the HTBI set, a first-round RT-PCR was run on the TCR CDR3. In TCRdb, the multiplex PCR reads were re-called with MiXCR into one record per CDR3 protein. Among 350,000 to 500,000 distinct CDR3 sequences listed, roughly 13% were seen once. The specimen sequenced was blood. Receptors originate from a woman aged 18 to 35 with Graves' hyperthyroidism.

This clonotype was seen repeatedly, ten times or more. DNA for the CDR3: TGTGCCAGCAGTTTAATCCCCGGGAGGGTCACCGGGGAGCTGTTTTTT. It translates to CASSLIPGRVTGELFF. This chain links TRBV12-3 or TRBV12-4 with TRBJ2-2; 8 positions match TRBD2. The CDR3 loop spans 16 amino acids. Trimming removed 2 bases from V and 4 bases from J; junction bases left unmatched: 6.

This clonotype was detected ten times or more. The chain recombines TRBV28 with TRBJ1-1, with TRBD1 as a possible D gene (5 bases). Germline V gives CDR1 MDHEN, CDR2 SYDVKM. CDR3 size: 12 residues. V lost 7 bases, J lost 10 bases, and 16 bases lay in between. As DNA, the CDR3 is TGTGCCAGCAAACTCCCCCCGGGACGAGCTTTCTTT. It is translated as CASKLPPGRAFF. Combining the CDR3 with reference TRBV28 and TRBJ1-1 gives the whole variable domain DVKVTQSSRYLVKRTGEKVFLECVQDMDHENMFWYRQDPGLGLRLIYFSYDVKMKEKGDIPEGYSVSREKKERFSLILESASTNQTSMYLCASKLPPGRAFFGQGTRLTVV.

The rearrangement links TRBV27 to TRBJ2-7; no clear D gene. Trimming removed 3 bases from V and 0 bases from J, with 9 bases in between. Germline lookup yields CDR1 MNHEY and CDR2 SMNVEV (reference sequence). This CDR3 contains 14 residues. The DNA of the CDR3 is TGTGCCAGCAGTTTTGGCGAGTCCTCCTACGAGCAGTACTTC. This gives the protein CASSFGESSYEQYF.

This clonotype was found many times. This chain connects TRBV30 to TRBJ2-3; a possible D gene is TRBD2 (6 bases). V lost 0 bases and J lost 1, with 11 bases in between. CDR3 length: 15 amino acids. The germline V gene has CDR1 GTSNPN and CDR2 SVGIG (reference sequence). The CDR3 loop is CAWSVVPGGTDTQYF. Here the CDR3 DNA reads TGTGCCTGGAGTGTGGTCCCGGGGGGCACAGATACGCAGTATTTT.

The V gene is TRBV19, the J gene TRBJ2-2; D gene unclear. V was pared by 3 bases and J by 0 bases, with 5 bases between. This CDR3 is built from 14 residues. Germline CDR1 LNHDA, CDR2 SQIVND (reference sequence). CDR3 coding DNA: TGTGCCAGTAGTATCTACGCGAACACCGGGGAGCTGTTTTTT. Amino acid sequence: CASSIYANTGELFF.

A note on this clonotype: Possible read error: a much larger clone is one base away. Here the CDR3 DNA reads TGTGCCATCAGGGACGGGGGGCACAATGAGCAGTTCTTC. Residues: CAIRDGGHNEQFF. The chain combines TRBV10-3 with TRBJ2-1; TRBD2 is a possible D gene (7 bases). The V end was cut by 6 bases, the J end by 5 bases, with 11 bases between. Germline V gene lookup returns CDR1 ENHRY and CDR2 SYGVKD. The CDR3 totals 13 residues.

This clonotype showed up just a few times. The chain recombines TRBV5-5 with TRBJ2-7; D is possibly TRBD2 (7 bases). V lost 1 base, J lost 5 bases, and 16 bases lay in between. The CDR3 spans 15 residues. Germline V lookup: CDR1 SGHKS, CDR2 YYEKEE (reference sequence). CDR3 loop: CASSLSGGLRDEQYF. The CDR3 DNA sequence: TGTGCCAGCAGCTTGTCGGGGGGCCTTCGGGACGAGCAGTACTTC.